This T cell receptor beta chain was recorded in a study of cytomegalovirus exposure and HLA in healthy donors. This CDR3 has 12 amino acids. Trimming shortened V by 3 bases and J by 4 bases, and 5 bases separated the two germline ends. Per germline, CDR1 SGHTA and CDR2 FQGNSA. Details on this clone: Its antigen remains unidentified.

The study, taken as a whole, reports: A later look showed TCR association rates differing by HLA locus, highest for DRB1 and lowest for HLA-C.

The PCR contained 60 Vbeta and 13 Jbeta primers. This table comes from immunoSEQ multiplex PCR, and its TCRdb copy is limited to in-frame clones, with some not included. The table records 100,000 to 150,000 clones, around three quarters of them present only once. The chain links TRBV7-2 to TRBJ2-3; TRBD2 is a possible D gene (5 bases). Sequencing was done on a sample of PBMCs. The sequence was obtained from a woman aged 55-69 years in good health and CMV-seropositive. DNA for the CDR3: TGTGCCAGCAGCTTGCGGGCAGATACGCAGTATTTT. It encodes CASSLRADTQYF.